Detailed here is one TCR beta chain. After extraction with the RNeasy kit, about 0.5 to 1 ug of the RNA was reverse transcribed using random hexamers. immunoSEQ multiplex PCR amplified TCR beta CDR3 across 54 Vbeta, 13 Jbeta. TCRdb called the immunoSEQ multiplex PCR reads again in MiXCR, with one record for every CDR3 protein. The sample has approximately 230,000 distinct CDR3 sequences, 93% seen once. This entry belongs to a study of CD8 T cells in Susac syndrome. Trimming took off 0 bases at V and 4 bases at J, with 10 bases between the two ends. Looked up from germline, CDR1 is SGHRS and CDR2 is YFSETQ. The CDR3 is 14 amino acids.

Input material: CD4+ T cells from PBMCs. The chain uses TRBV5-1 and TRBJ2-5; tentative D call: TRBD2 (5 bases). This TCR derives from a human donor with multiple sclerosis. The DNA of the CDR3 is TGCGCCAGCAGCTTGGGTACTAGTCGAGAGACCCAGTACTTC. Protein: CASSLGTSRETQYF.